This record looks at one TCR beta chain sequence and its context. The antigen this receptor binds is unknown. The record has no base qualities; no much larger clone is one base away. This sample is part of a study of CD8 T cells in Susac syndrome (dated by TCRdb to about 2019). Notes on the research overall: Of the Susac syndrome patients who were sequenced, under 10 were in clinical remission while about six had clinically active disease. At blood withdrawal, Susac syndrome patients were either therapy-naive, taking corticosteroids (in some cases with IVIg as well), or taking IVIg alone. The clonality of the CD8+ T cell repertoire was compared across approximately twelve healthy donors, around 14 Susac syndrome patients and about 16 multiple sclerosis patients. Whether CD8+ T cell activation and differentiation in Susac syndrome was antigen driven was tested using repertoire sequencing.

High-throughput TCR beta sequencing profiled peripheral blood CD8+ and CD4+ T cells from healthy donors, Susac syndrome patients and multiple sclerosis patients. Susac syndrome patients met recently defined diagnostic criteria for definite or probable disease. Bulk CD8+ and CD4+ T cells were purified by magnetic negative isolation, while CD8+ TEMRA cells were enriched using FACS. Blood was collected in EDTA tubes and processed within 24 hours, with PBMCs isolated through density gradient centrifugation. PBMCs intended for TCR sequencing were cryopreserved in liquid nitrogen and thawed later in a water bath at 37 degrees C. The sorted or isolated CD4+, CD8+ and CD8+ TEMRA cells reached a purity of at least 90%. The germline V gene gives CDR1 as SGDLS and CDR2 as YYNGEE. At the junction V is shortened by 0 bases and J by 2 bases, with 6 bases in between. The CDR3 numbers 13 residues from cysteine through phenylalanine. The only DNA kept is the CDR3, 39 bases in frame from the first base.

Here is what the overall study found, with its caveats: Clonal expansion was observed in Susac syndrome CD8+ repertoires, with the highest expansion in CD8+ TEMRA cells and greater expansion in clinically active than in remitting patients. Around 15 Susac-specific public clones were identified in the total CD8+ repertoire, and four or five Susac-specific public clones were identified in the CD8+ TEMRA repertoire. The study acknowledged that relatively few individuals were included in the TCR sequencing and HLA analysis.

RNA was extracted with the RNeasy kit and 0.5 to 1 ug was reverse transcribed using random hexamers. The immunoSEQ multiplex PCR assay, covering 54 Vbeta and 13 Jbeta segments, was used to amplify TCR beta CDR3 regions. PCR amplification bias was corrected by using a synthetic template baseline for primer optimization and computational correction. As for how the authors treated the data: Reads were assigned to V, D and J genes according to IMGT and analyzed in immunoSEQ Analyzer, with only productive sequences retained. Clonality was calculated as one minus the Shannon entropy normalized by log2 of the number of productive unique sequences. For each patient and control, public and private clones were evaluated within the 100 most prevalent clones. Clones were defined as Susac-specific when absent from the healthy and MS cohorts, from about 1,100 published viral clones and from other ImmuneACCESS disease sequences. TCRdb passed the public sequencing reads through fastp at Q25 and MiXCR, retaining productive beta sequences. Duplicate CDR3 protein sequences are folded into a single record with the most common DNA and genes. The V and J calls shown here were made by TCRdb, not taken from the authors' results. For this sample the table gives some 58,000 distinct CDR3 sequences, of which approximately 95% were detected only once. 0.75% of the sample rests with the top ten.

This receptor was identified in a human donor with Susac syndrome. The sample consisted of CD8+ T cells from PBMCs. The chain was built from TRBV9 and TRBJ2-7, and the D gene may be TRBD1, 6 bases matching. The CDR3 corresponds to CASSVGGPYEQYF. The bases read TGTGCCAGCAGCGTAGGGGGGCCCTACGAGCAGTACTTC. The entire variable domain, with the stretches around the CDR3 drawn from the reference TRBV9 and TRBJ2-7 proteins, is DSGVTQTPKHLITATGQRVTLRCSPRSGDLSVYWYQQSLDQGLQFLIQYYNGEERAKGNILERFSAQQFPDLHSELNLSSLELGDSALYFCASSVGGPYEQYFGPGTRLTVT.